These T cell receptor beta chains were read from a single sample in a study of early T cells in non-severe SARS-CoV-2 infection. Using its own MiXCR run on the 5' RACE reads, TCRdb lists one record per CDR3 protein. This table has some 58,000 distinct CDR3 sequences, about 11% appearing once. The specimen comprised whole blood, sampled at baseline. Receptors originate from an adult who was a healthcare worker with PCR-confirmed SARS-CoV-2 infection or an uninfected control (not recorded which). Both conserved end residues are part of each CDR3. Fields, in order: J gene, V gene, D gene, clone size, CDR3 DNA, CDR3 protein. A D gene is named only where the DNA matches it firmly. Size is stated for part of the rows, as once, few or many counts, or as a class when the clone is expanded.

j_call: TRBJ1-1
v_call: TRBV5-1
d_call: .
clone_size: few
cdr3_nt: TGCGCCAGCAGCTTCCCGGACAGGAACACTGAAGCTTTCTTT
cdr3_aa: CASSFPDRNTEAFF

j_call: TRBJ2-2
v_call: TRBV7-7
d_call: .
clone_size: many
cdr3_nt: TGTGCTAGCACCCAAAGACACGGCACCGGGGAGCTGTTTTTT
cdr3_aa: CASTQRHGTGELFF

j_call: TRBJ2-7
v_call: TRBV4-3
d_call: .
clone_size: .
cdr3_nt: TGCGCCAGCAGCCAGGCAGTTTGGGGGCCGTTGGCCTACGAGCAGTACTTC
cdr3_aa: CASSQAVWGPLAYEQYF

j_call: TRBJ2-5
v_call: TRBV2
d_call: .
clone_size: many
cdr3_nt: TGTGCCAGCGGAGGGAGGACTGGCGAGACCCAGTACTTC
cdr3_aa: CASGGRTGETQYF

j_call: TRBJ2-3
v_call: TRBV18
d_call: .
clone_size: .
cdr3_nt: TGTGCCAGCTCCCAGGGTCCGGAGGATACGCAGTATTTT
cdr3_aa: CASSQGPEDTQYF

j_call: TRBJ2-4
v_call: TRBV7-2
d_call: TRBD2
clone_size: .
cdr3_nt: TGTGCCAGCAGCCCCCTAGGCGGGGGGGCCCGAAACATTCAGTACTTC
cdr3_aa: CASSPLGGGARNIQYF

j_call: TRBJ2-1
v_call: TRBV4-3
d_call: .
clone_size: many
cdr3_nt: TGCGCCAGCAGCCAAGACGCGGTCAGTAGCTTCTACAATGAGCAGTTCTTC
cdr3_aa: CASSQDAVSSFYNEQFF

j_call: TRBJ2-5
v_call: TRBV5-1
d_call: TRBD2
clone_size: .
cdr3_nt: TGCGCCAGCAGCTACGGACTAGCGGGATACCAAGAGACCCAGTACTTC
cdr3_aa: CASSYGLAGYQETQYF

j_call: TRBJ2-2
v_call: TRBV6-6
d_call: TRBD2
clone_size: few
cdr3_nt: TGTGCCAGCAGCCCCGCTAGCGGGGGAATGAACACCGGGGAGCTGTTTTTT
cdr3_aa: CASSPASGGMNTGELFF

j_call: TRBJ2-7
v_call: TRBV28
d_call: TRBD1
clone_size: many
cdr3_nt: TGTGCCAGCAGTTTATGGATTAGCTCGGACAGGAGCTCCTACGAGCAGTACTTC
cdr3_aa: CASSLWISSDRSSYEQYF

j_call: TRBJ1-6
v_call: TRBV12-3/TRBV12-4
d_call: .
clone_size: .
cdr3_nt: TGTGCCAGCAGTTTAAACAGGGTCGGTTCACCCCTCCACTTT
cdr3_aa: CASSLNRVGSPLHF

j_call: TRBJ2-3
v_call: TRBV10-3
d_call: .
clone_size: .
cdr3_nt: TGTGCCATCAGTTGGAGTTCGACAGGCGGACTCGGAGATACGCAGTATTTT
cdr3_aa: CAISWSSTGGLGDTQYF

j_call: TRBJ2-3
v_call: TRBV18
d_call: .
clone_size: few
cdr3_nt: TGTGCCAGCTCATCGACTCAGGACACTGGAGATACGCAGTATTTT
cdr3_aa: CASSSTQDTGDTQYF

j_call: TRBJ1-2
v_call: TRBV10-3
d_call: .
clone_size: few
cdr3_nt: TGTGCCATCAGTGAATTCACGGACTCTAACTATGGCTACACCTTC
cdr3_aa: CAISEFTDSNYGYTF

j_call: TRBJ2-1
v_call: TRBV11-2
d_call: .
clone_size: many
cdr3_nt: TGTGCCAGCAGCTTAGTGGAGCGGGCCAACAATGAGCAGTTCTTC
cdr3_aa: CASSLVERANNEQFF

j_call: TRBJ2-3
v_call: TRBV7-9
d_call: .
clone_size: .
cdr3_nt: TGTGCCAGCAGCTTAAGAGGGGGTGGCACAGATACGCAGTATTTT
cdr3_aa: CASSLRGGGTDTQYF

j_call: TRBJ1-1
v_call: TRBV11-1
d_call: .
clone_size: .
cdr3_nt: TGTGCCAGCAGCACTCCCCGGCAGGGGTCGAACACTGAAGCTTTCTTT
cdr3_aa: CASSTPRQGSNTEAFF

j_call: TRBJ1-6
v_call: TRBV20-1
d_call: .
clone_size: .
cdr3_nt: TGCAGTGCTAGAGATGAGTGGCAGGGAAATTCGTCACCCCTCCACTTT
cdr3_aa: CSARDEWQGNSSPLHF

j_call: TRBJ1-4
v_call: TRBV10-3
d_call: TRBD1
clone_size: few
cdr3_nt: TGTGCCATCAGGGGACAGGAGGGTGAAAAACTGTTTTTT
cdr3_aa: CAIRGQEGEKLFF

j_call: TRBJ2-2
v_call: TRBV3-1
d_call: .
clone_size: .
cdr3_nt: TGTGCCAGCAGCCACCCCAGGGGATCCCCACCCGGGGAGCTGTTTTTT
cdr3_aa: CASSHPRGSPPGELFF

j_call: TRBJ2-5
v_call: TRBV7-3
d_call: TRBD2
clone_size: .
cdr3_nt: TGTGCCAGCAGCCCCTCTAGTCGTCGGACTAGCGGGGGGGCCGGTTCTGAGACCCAGTACTTC
cdr3_aa: CASSPSSRRTSGGAGSETQYF

j_call: TRBJ2-1
v_call: TRBV7-6
d_call: .
clone_size: few
cdr3_nt: TGTGCCAGCAGCTTAGCAGTGGGAGGCACTGAGCAGTTCTTC
cdr3_aa: CASSLAVGGTEQFF

j_call: TRBJ2-7
v_call: TRBV20-1
d_call: TRBD2
clone_size: .
cdr3_nt: TGCAGTGCTAGCCCAGGGCGGGGGAAATCCTACGAGCAGTACTTC
cdr3_aa: CSASPGRGKSYEQYF

j_call: TRBJ1-2
v_call: TRBV5-6
d_call: TRBD1
clone_size: .
cdr3_nt: TGTGCCAGCAGCCCACGACAGGGCGGGACCTATGGCTACACCTTC
cdr3_aa: CASSPRQGGTYGYTF

j_call: TRBJ2-1
v_call: TRBV20-1
d_call: .
clone_size: .
cdr3_nt: TGCAGTGCTAGGTTGGTAGCCAATGAGCAGTTCTTC
cdr3_aa: CSARLVANEQFF

j_call: TRBJ2-3
v_call: TRBV5-6
d_call: TRBD2
clone_size: .
cdr3_nt: TGTGCCAGCAGGACCATCACGGGACTAGCGGGGCACACCCTCACAGATACGCAGTATTTT
cdr3_aa: CASRTITGLAGHTLTDTQYF

j_call: TRBJ2-2
v_call: TRBV11-2
d_call: TRBD1
clone_size: .
cdr3_nt: TGTGCCAGCAGCCCGAACAGGGGGTACACCGGGGAGCTGTTTTTT
cdr3_aa: CASSPNRGYTGELFF

j_call: TRBJ2-3
v_call: TRBV19
d_call: TRBD2
clone_size: .
cdr3_nt: TGTGCCAGTAGTACACTAGCGGGGGCCCTCACAGATACGCAGTATTTT
cdr3_aa: CASSTLAGALTDTQYF

j_call: TRBJ2-3
v_call: TRBV20-1
d_call: .
clone_size: .
cdr3_nt: TGCAGTGCTAGGCGGGACACCCGCACAGATACGCAGTATTTT
cdr3_aa: CSARRDTRTDTQYF

j_call: TRBJ1-2
v_call: TRBV7-8
d_call: .
clone_size: .
cdr3_nt: TGTGCCAGCAGCTTGAACGTTGGCGCCGGATTTGGCTACACCTTC
cdr3_aa: CASSLNVGAGFGYTF